Listed here are 4 T cell receptor beta chains from one sample, sequenced in a study of T cell responses to AZD1222 COVID-19 vaccine. Method: immunoSEQ multiplex PCR; TCRdb's copy keeps in-frame clones and lacks some. The sample records around 140,000 clones, approximately 94% being singletons. Material: peripheral blood, obtained on day 0 of AZD1222 vaccination. These TCRs come from an adult in good health.

The chain links TRBV13 to TRBJ2-5; D might be TRBD2 (5 bases). Germline V gene sequence: CDR1 PRHDT, CDR2 FYEKMQ (reference sequence). Trimming took 2 bases from V and 5 from J, leaving 9 bases between them. This CDR3 has 13 amino acids. This CDR3 reads CASSLRGDETQYF. CDR3 nucleotide sequence: TGTGCCAGCAGCTTACGGGGTGACGAGACCCAGTACTTC.

As to this clone: The germline gene is not matched at one end of the junction; a read error may be the cause. This chain connects TRBV7-7 to TRBJ1-4; no clear D gene. The CDR3 consists of 13 residues. The germline CDR1 and CDR2 sequences are SSHAT and FNYEAQ (reference sequence). CDR3 coding DNA: TGTGCTAGCAGCTTGCGGGCGGGTGAAAAACTGTTTTTT. This encodes CASSLRAGEKLFF.

This clone was observed a single time. The chain links TRBV6-5 to TRBJ1-2, with D perhaps TRBD1 (5 bases). V lost 4 bases to trimming and J lost 6 bases, with 12 bases between them. This CDR3 has 13 residues. From germline, CDR1 is MNHEY and CDR2 SVGAGI. CDR3 sequence reads: CASSFGGADGYTF. The CDR3 DNA reads as TGTGCCAGCAGTTTCGGGGGTGCGGATGGCTACACCTTC.

This chain links TRBV4-1 with TRBJ2-3; TRBD2 agrees at 9 bases. The CDR3 has 16 amino acids. Per germline, CDR1 MGHRA and CDR2 YSYEKL. V lost 2 bases, J lost 4 bases, and 7 bases stayed unmatched. Here the CDR3 DNA reads TGCGCCAGCAGCCAAACAGCTAGCGGGGCCGCAGATACGCAGTATTTT. Its protein product is CASSQTASGAADTQYF.